These 19 T cell receptor beta chains share one sample of origin, sequenced in a study of T cells in Graves' hyperthyroidism and ophthalmopathy. TCR beta CDR3 regions were amplified from RNA. The TCR CDR3 was amplified in a first-round RT-PCR using the HTBI primer set. Via MiXCR, TCRdb re-called the multiplex PCR reads, giving one row per CDR3 protein. This table holds approximately 520,000 distinct CDR3 sequences, less than 25% found once. Sequencing was carried out using blood. Receptor source: a young man with Graves' hyperthyroidism.

This clonotype was detected ten times or more. The chain uses TRBV12-3 or TRBV12-4 and TRBJ2-5; 8 bases fit TRBD2. V lost 5 bases to trimming and J lost 1 base; unmatched junction nucleotides: 12. CDR3 size: 17 residues. CDR3 bases: TGTGCCAGCAGTCTCCAAGCGGGGGCGCGTATCCAAGAGACCCAGTACTTC. It codes for CASSLQAGARIQETQYF.

The rearrangement uses TRBV5-6 and TRBJ1-5; D unclear. The CDR3 covers 15 residues. Germline V gene sequence: CDR1 SGHDT, CDR2 YYEEEE. Trimming pared 3 bases from V and 7 bases from J, leaving 17 bases between. The CDR3 coding sequence is TGTGCCAGCAGCTCCTGGACGGTCCTAGGACAGCCCCAGCATTTT. This gives the protein CASSSWTVLGQPQHF. Together with reference TRBV5-6 and TRBJ1-5, the CDR3 gives the full variable domain: DAGVTQSPTHLIKTRGQQVTLRCSPKSGHDTVSWYQQALGQGPQFIFQYYEEEERQRGNFPDRFSGHQFPNYSSELNVNALLLGDSALYLCASSSWTVLGQPQHFGDGTRLSIL.

This clonotype was seen ten or more times. The rearrangement uses TRBV6-1 and TRBJ2-7; 9 bases are shared with TRBD1. Germline CDR1 and CDR2: MNHNS and SASEGT. V trimming: 6 bases; J trimming: 3 bases; junction bases outside the gene matches: 12. The CDR3 extends over 16 amino acids. The CDR3 bases are TGTGCCAGCAGCGTCGGACTGGGGGACAGGGTCTACGAGCAGTACTTC. Encoded protein: CASSVGLGDRVYEQYF.

In this sample, this clonotype turned up many times. The chain has TRBV11-1 and TRBJ1-2, with a weak D call TRBD1 (6 bases). The ends were cut back, 1 base at V and 0 bases at J, with 12 bases in the middle. CDR3 length: 16 amino acids. Germline CDR1 SGHAT, CDR2 FQDESV (reference sequence). CDR3 residues: CASSLGGTPPNYGYTF. CDR3 in DNA: TGTGCCAGCAGCTTAGGTGGGACACCGCCTAACTATGGCTACACCTTC. Together with reference TRBV11-1 and TRBJ1-2, the CDR3 gives the full variable domain: EAEVAQSPRYKITEKSQAVAFWCDPISGHATLYWYRQILGQGPELLVQFQDESVVDDSQLPKDRFSAERLKGVDSTLKIQPAELGDSAMYLCASSLGGTPPNYGYTFGSGTRLTVV.

V is TRBV2 and J is TRBJ2-7; D unclear. V gave up 7 bases and J gave up 0 bases, with 13 bases separating them. Germline V gives CDR1 SNHLY, CDR2 FYNNEI. This CDR3 has 14 amino acids. The CDR3, as DNA: TGTGCCAGCACTAAGACTTACCCCTCCTACGAGCAGTACTTC. It translates to CASTKTYPSYEQYF.

The chain links TRBV4-1 to TRBJ2-7; D ambiguous. Germline V gene data show CDR1 as MGHRA and CDR2 as YSYEKL. The CDR3 is 15 residues long. With 4 bases removed from V and 2 bases from J, the gap between germline ends came to 15 bases. CDR3 sequence reads: CASSPVGPRTYEQYF. The DNA of the CDR3 is TGCGCCAGCAGCCCGGTCGGCCCCAGGACCTACGAGCAGTACTTC.

This sequence joins TRBV5-1 and TRBJ1-1; D uncertain. Germline lookup yields CDR1 SGHRS and CDR2 YFSETQ. V was trimmed by 6 bases and J by 3 bases, leaving 18 bases between them. The CDR3 has 15 amino acids. This chain's CDR3 is CASNHRPGGDTEAFF. In DNA, the CDR3 is TGCGCCAGCAACCACCGTCCAGGTGGTGACACTGAAGCTTTCTTT. The whole variable domain, filled in from reference TRBV5-1 and TRBJ1-1, reads KAGVTQTPRYLIKTRGQQVTLSCSPISGHRSVSWYQQTPGQGLQFLFEYFSETQRNKGNFPGRFSGRQFSNSRSEMNVSTLELGDSALYLCASNHRPGGDTEAFFGQGTRLTVV.

The V call is TRBV12-3 or TRBV12-4, the J call TRBJ1-1; tentative D call: TRBD1 (5 bases). Trimming stripped 8 bases from V and 0 bases from J, with 13 bases between. This CDR3 comprises 14 residues. The DNA of the CDR3 is TGTGCCAGCGGAGGGGCCCACATGAACACTGAAGCTTTCTTT. It is translated as CASGGAHMNTEAFF.

This clonotype was seen ten or more times. The J gene is TRBJ1-2, the V gene TRBV12-3 or TRBV12-4; D possibly corresponds to TRBD1 (6 bases). The CDR3 covers 12 residues. Trimming stripped 6 bases from V and 4 bases from J, with 9 bases between. Here the CDR3 DNA reads TGTGCCAGCAGCGACAGGATCTATGGCTACACCTTC. Encoded protein: CASSDRIYGYTF.

This clonotype was found many times. V and J are TRBV30 and TRBJ1-2, with D possibly TRBD1 on 5 matching bases. This CDR3 is built from 17 residues. Germline V gives CDR1 GTSNPN, CDR2 SVGIG (reference sequence). Trimming removed 2 bases from V and 2 bases from J, with 21 bases in between. CDR3 region: CAWSNLRRGGANYGYTF. The CDR3 nucleotides read TGTGCCTGGAGTAACCTTCGGCGCGGGGGAGCCAACTATGGCTACACCTTC.

Worth noting for this clonotype: The junction departs from germline at one end; a sequencing error may be responsible. This chain links TRBV24-1 with TRBJ2-2; D might be TRBD2 (5 bases). Germline CDR1 reads KGHDR; CDR2 reads SFDVKD. There are 13 residues in the CDR3. The CDR3 loop reads CATSDSYTGELCF. CDR3 coding DNA: TGTGCCACCAGTGATTCCTATACCGGGGAGCTGTGTTTT.

This clonotype was counted between two and nine times. The chain couples TRBV6-2 or TRBV6-3 to TRBJ2-7, with D tentatively TRBD1 (5 bases). The CDR3 contains 13 residues. Trimming left V 3 bases short and J 5 bases short, with 11 bases between. Germline V lookup: CDR1 MNHEY, CDR2 SVGEGT. CDR3 sequence (DNA): TGTGCCAGCAGTTATACAGGAGCTCACGAGCAGTACTTC. It encodes CASSYTGAHEQYF.

This clonotype was counted at least ten times. The rearrangement joins TRBV5-1 to TRBJ1-5; TRBD1 is a possible D gene (6 bases). Trimming stripped 1 base from V and 6 bases from J, with 8 bases between. Germline CDR1 SGHRS, CDR2 YFSETQ. This CDR3 is built from 13 residues. The CDR3 spells CASSLTGIQPQHF. The CDR3 bases are TGCGCCAGCAGCTTGACAGGGATTCAGCCCCAGCATTTT.

To note about this clonotype: One base away lies a much larger clone, so this may be a sequencing read error. The CDR3 carries no conserved terminal phenylalanine or tryptophan, so it likely arises from a read error. The chain has TRBV2 and TRBJ1-3, with D possibly matching TRBD1 (5 bases). Per germline, CDR1 SNHLY and CDR2 FYNNEI. The CDR3 runs 15 residues. V dropped 3 bases and J dropped 0 bases, with 9 bases sitting between them. DNA for the CDR3: TGTGCCAGCAGTGACACAGGACTCTCTGGAAACACCATATATCTT. Its translation: CASSDTGLSGNTIYL.

In its sample, this clonotype was seen many times. The chain employs TRBV10-3 and TRBJ1-1; the match to TRBD1 covers 7 bases. Germline trimming cut 9 bases from V and 1 base from J; bases unmatched to any gene: 11. This CDR3 comprises 15 residues. Germline CDR1 reads ENHRY; CDR2 reads SYGVKD. The CDR3 is CAIKQIGTANTEAFF. The CDR3 bases are TGTGCCATAAAACAAATCGGGACAGCGAACACTGAAGCTTTCTTT.

This clonotype was counted many times. The rearrangement joins TRBV5-5 to TRBJ2-7, with TRBD2 identical over 7 bases. The CDR3 has 14 residues. Per the germline V gene, CDR1 is SGHKS and CDR2 is YYEKEE (reference sequence). Trimming took 0 bases from V and 3 from J; bases not matched to a gene: 3. The CDR3 region has the DNA TGTGCCAGCAGCTTGGAGCGGGGCGACTACGAGCAGTACTTC. Translated: CASSLERGDYEQYF.

This clonotype has a count of ten or more. V is TRBV19 and J is TRBJ1-1; 7 positions match TRBD1. V lost 1 base and J lost 1; bases outside the gene matches: 3. The CDR3 is 15 amino acids. CDR1 and CDR2 (germline): LNHDA, SQIVND (reference sequence). CDR3 nucleotides: TGTGCCAGTAGTATAGGGGCAGGGGGGAACACTGAAGCTTTCTTT. Translated, it gives CASSIGAGGNTEAFF.

This clonotype came up many times. CDR3 coding DNA: TGTGCCAGCAGTACCCGGGACAGGGAAGAGACCCAGTACTTC. Protein: CASSTRDREETQYF. V is TRBV6-5 and J is TRBJ2-5, with 9 nucleotides matching TRBD1. Germline loops: CDR1 MNHEY, CDR2 SVGAGI. The CDR3 has 14 amino acids. V lost 5 bases and J lost 3; bases outside the gene matches: 4.

The rearrangement links TRBV6-1 to TRBJ1-6, with a tentative D call TRBD1 (5 bases). Trimming removed 6 bases at V and 0 bases at J, with 12 bases between. The CDR3 covers 16 residues. Germline V gives CDR1 MNHNS, CDR2 SASEGT. CDR3 nucleotides: TGTGCCAGCAGCCCAGGGTTGGGCTCCTATAATTCACCCCTCCACTTT. Translated, it gives CASSPGLGSYNSPLHF.